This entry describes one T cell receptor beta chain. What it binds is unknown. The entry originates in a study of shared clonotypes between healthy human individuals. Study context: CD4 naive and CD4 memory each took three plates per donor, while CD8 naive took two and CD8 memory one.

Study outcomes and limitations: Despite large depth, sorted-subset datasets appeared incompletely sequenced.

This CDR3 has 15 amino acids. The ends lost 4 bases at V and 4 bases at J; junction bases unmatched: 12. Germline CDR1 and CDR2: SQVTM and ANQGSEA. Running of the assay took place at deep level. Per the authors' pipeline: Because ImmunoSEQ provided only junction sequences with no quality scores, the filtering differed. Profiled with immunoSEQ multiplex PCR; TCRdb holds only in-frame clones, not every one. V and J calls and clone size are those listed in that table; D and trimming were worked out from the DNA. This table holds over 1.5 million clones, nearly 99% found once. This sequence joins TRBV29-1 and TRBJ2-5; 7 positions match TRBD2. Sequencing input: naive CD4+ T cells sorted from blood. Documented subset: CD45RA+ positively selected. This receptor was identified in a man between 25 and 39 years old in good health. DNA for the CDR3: TGCAGCGTTGGAGAGGTGGGAGGGTTAGGAGAGACCCAGTACTTC. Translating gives CSVGEVGGLGETQYF.